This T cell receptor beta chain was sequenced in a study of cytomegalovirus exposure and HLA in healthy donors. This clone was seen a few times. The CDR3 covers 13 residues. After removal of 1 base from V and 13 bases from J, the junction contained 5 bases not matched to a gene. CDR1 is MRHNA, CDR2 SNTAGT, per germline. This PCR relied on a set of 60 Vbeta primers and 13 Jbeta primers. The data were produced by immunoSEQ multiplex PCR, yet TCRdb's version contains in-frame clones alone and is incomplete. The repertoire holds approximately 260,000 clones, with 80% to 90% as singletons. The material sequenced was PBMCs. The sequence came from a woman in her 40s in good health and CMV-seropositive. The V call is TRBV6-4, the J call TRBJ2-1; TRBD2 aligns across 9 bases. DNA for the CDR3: TGTGCCAGCAGTGACTTGGCTAGCGGGACTCAGTTCTTC. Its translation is CASSDLASGTQFF.